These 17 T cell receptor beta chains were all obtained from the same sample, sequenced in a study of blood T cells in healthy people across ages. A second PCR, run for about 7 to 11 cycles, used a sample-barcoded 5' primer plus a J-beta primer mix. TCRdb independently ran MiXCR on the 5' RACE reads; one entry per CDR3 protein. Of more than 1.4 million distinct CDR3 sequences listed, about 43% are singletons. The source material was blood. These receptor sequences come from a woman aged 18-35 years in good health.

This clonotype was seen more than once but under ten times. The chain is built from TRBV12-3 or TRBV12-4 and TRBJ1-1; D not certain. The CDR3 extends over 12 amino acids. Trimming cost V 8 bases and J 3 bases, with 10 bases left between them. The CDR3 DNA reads TGTGCCAGCCATTCTCTGGACACTGAAGCTTTCTTT. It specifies CASHSLDTEAFF.

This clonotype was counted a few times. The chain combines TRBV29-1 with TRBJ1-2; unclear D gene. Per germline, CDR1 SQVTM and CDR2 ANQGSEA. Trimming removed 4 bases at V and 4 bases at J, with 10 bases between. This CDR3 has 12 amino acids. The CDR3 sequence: CSVVVGSYGYTF. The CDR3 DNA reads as TGCAGCGTTGTTGTCGGATCCTATGGCTACACCTTC.

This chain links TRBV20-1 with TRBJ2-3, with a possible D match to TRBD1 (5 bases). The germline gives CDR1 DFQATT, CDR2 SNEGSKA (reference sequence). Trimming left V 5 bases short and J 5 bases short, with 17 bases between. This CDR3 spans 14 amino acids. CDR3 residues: CSASRDSLIDTQYF. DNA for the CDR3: TGCAGTGCTTCTAGAGACAGTTTAATAGATACGCAGTATTTT.

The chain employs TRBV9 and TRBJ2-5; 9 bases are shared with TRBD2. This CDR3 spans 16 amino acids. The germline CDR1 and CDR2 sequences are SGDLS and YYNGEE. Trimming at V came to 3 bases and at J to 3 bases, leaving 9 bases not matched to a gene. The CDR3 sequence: CASSARSGLAEETQYF. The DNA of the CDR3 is TGTGCCAGCAGCGCCCGGTCGGGACTAGCAGAAGAGACCCAGTACTTC.

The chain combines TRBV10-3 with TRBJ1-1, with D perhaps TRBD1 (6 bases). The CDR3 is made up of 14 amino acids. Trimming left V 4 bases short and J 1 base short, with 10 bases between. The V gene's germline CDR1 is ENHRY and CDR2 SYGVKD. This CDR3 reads CAISAGEGNTEAFF. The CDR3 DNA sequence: TGTGCCATCAGTGCAGGGGAGGGGAACACTGAAGCTTTCTTT.

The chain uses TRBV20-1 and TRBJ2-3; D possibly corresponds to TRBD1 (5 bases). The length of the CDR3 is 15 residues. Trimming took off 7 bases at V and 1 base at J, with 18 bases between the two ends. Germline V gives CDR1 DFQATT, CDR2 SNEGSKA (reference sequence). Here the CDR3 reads CSVPQGQWGTDTQYF. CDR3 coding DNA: TGCAGTGTCCCCCAGGGTCAATGGGGCACAGATACGCAGTATTTT.

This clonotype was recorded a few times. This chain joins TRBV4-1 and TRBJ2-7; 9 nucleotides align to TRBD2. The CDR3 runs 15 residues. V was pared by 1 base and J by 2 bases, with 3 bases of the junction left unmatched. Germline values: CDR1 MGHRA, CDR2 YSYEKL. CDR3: CASSQAGLATYEQYF. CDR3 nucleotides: TGCGCCAGCAGCCAAGCGGGACTAGCCACCTACGAGCAGTACTTC.

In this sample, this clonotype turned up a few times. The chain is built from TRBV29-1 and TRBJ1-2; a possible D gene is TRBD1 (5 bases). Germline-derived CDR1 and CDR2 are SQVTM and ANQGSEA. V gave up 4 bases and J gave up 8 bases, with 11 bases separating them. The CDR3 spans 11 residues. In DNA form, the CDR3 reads TGCAGCGTTGCGACAGCAGGAGGCTACACCTTC. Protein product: CSVATAGGYTF.

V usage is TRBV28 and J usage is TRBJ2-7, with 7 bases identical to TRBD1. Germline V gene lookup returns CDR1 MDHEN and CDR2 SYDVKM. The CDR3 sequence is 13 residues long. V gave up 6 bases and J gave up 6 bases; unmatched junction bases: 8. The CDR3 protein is CASRGTGVGEQYF. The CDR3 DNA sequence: TGTGCCAGCAGGGGAACAGGGGTTGGCGAGCAGTACTTC.

The CDR3 sequence is CASRGTRGRSQETQYF. As DNA, the CDR3 is TGCGCCAGCAGAGGAACGAGGGGTAGGTCCCAAGAGACCCAGTACTTC. V and J are TRBV4-1 and TRBJ2-5; D possibly matches TRBD1 or TRBD2 (5 bases each). V was shortened by 6 bases and J by 1 base, with 18 bases between the two germline ends. CDR1 is MGHRA, CDR2 YSYEKL, per germline. The CDR3 length is 16 residues.

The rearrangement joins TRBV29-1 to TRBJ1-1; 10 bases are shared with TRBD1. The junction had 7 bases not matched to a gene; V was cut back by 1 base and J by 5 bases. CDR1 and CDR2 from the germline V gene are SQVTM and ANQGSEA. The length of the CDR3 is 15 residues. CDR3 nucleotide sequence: TGCAGCGTTGAAGGGACAGGGGGTCTTGGTACTGAAGCTTTCTTT. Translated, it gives CSVEGTGGLGTEAFF.

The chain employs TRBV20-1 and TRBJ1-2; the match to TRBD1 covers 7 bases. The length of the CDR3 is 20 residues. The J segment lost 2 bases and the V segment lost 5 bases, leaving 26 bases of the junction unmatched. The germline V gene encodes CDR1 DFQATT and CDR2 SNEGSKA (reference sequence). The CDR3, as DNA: TGCAGTGCTTTTTCGACGGGGTCCGGAACAGGGGCCCCAGGGAACTATGGCTACACCTTC. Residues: CSAFSTGSGTGAPGNYGYTF.

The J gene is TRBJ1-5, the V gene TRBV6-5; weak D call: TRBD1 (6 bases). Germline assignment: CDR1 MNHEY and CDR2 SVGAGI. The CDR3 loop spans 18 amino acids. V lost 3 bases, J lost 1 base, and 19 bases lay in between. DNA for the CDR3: TGTGCCAGCAGTTATACGGCCGGGAGGGGGTCGAGCAATCAGCCCCAGCATTTT. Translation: CASSYTAGRGSSNQPQHF.

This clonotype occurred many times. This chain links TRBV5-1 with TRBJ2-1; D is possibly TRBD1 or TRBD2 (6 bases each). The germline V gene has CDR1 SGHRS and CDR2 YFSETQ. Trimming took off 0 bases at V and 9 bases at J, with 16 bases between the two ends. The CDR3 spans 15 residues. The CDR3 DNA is TGCGCCAGCAGCTTGGGGCAGGGGACTCTTGGTGAGCAGTTCTTC. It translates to CASSLGQGTLGEQFF.

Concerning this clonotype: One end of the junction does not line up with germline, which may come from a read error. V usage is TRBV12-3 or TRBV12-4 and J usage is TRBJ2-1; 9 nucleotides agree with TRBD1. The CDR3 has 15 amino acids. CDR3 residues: CAGSRGTGSVDEQFF. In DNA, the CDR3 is TGTGCCGGCAGTAGGGGGACAGGGTCTGTAGATGAGCAGTTCTTC.

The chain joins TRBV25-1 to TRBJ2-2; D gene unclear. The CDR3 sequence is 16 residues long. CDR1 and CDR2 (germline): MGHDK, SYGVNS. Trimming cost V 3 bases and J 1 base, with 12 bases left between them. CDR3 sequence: CASSDPSRRNTGELFF. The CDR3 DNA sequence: TGTGCCAGCAGTGATCCCTCGCGGAGGAACACCGGGGAGCTGTTTTTT.

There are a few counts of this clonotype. CDR3 loop: CASSEGQPSGGYTF. The CDR3 DNA reads TGTGCCAGCAGTGAAGGGCAGCCCAGCGGTGGCTACACCTTC. The V and J genes are TRBV6-1 and TRBJ1-2; no firm D call. Germline CDR1 and CDR2: MNHNS and SASEGT. Trimming stripped 1 base from V and 7 bases from J, with 13 bases between. This CDR3 contains 14 residues.